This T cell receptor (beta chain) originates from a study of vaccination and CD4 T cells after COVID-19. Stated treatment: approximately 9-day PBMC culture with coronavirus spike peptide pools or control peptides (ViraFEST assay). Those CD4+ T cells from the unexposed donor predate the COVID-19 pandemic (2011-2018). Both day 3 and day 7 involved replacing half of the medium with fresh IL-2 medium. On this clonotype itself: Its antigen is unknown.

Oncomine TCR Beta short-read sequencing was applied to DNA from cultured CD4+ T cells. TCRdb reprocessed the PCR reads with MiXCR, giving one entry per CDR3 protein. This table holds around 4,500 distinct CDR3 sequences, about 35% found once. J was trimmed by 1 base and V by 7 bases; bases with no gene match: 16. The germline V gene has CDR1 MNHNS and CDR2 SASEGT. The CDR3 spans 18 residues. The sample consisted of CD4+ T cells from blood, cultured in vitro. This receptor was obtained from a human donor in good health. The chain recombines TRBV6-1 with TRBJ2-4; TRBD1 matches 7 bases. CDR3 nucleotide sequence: TGTGCCAGCACCGAACAGGGGAAGGTAGTAGGGGCCAAAAACATTCAGTACTTC. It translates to CASTEQGKVVGAKNIQYF.